These 7 T cell receptor beta chains were all obtained from the same sample, sequenced in a study of blood T cell repertoires in COVID-19. Using immunoSEQ multiplex PCR, the repertoire was profiled, and TCRdb retains in-frame clones only, with some absent. The profile shows about 130,000 clones, 84% of them singletons. Sequencing was carried out using peripheral blood. These receptors were obtained from a woman aged 25 to 39 who had recovered from COVID-19.

The CDR3 sequence is CASSDPGLAGVDEQFF. The DNA of the CDR3 is TGCGCCAGCAGTGATCCGGGACTAGCGGGAGTGGATGAGCAGTTCTTC. This chain uses TRBV10-1 with TRBJ2-1; 14 bases are a match to TRBD2. Looked up from germline, CDR1 is WNHNN and CDR2 is SYGVQD (reference sequence). There are 16 residues in the CDR3. With 3 bases clipped from V and 8 bases from J, the junction kept 6 bases outside the gene matches.

J is TRBJ1-1 and V is TRBV27; 9 nucleotides match TRBD1. The germline gives CDR1 MNHEY, CDR2 SMNVEV (reference sequence). The CDR3 loop spans 14 amino acids. The trim removed 8 bases at V and 3 bases at J, leaving 7 bases unmatched. This chain's CDR3 is CASGYRGQDTEAFF. The CDR3 region has the DNA TGTGCCAGCGGTTACAGGGGGCAGGACACTGAAGCTTTCTTT.

The rearrangement uses TRBV5-1 and TRBJ1-6; TRBD1 matches 8 bases. Germline V CDR1 and CDR2: SGHRS, YFSETQ. The CDR3 contains 16 residues. V lost 0 bases to trimming and J lost 9 bases; unmatched junction nucleotides: 8. The chain's CDR3 is CASSLDPGGAPSPLHF. In DNA form, the CDR3 reads TGCGCCAGCAGCTTGGACCCAGGGGGCGCCCCTTCACCCCTCCACTTT. Drawing the rest from reference TRBV5-1 and TRBJ1-6, the complete variable domain is KAGVTQTPRYLIKTRGQQVTLSCSPISGHRSVSWYQQTPGQGLQFLFEYFSETQRNKGNFPGRFSGRQFSNSRSEMNVSTLELGDSALYLCASSLDPGGAPSPLHFGNGTRLTVT.

The chain recombines TRBV30 with TRBJ2-7; weak D call: TRBD1 (6 bases). This CDR3 spans 12 amino acids. The ends were cut back, 7 bases at V and 7 bases at J, with 17 bases in the middle. Per germline, CDR1 GTSNPN and CDR2 SVGIG (reference sequence). Here the CDR3 reads CASSRDTQEQYF. In nucleotides, the CDR3 is TGTGCCTCTTCTCGGGACACGCAAGAGCAGTACTTC. Using reference TRBV30 and TRBJ2-7 for the parts outside the CDR3, the full variable domain is SQTIHQWPATLVQPVGSPLSLECTVEGTSNPNLYWYRQAAGRGLQLLFYSVGIGQISSEVPQNLSASRPQDRQFILSSKKLLLSDSGFYLCASSRDTQEQYFGPGTRLTVT.

DNA for the CDR3: TGTGCCAGCAGCCAAGTGGTATCGCCTAGCGCACTGACAGATACGCAGTATTTT. It specifies CASSQVVSPSALTDTQYF. The V gene is TRBV4-2, the J gene TRBJ2-3, with D perhaps TRBD2 (6 bases). Trimming removed 1 base from V and 3 bases from J, with 20 bases in between. The germline V gene has CDR1 LGHNA and CDR2 YNFKEQ. The CDR3 has 18 residues.

Comment on this clone: This same CDR3 is encoded by further DNA sequences in the sample. This sequence joins TRBV5-1 and TRBJ1-1; TRBD1 agrees at 8 bases. Trimming removed 4 bases from V and 2 bases from J; junction bases left unmatched: 4. The CDR3 has 14 amino acids. Germline CDR1 is SGHRS and CDR2 is YFSETQ. As DNA, the CDR3 is TGCGCCAGCAGCCTAGGGACAGGAAACACTGAAGCTTTCTTT. Translation gives CASSLGTGNTEAFF.

This chain joins TRBV30 and TRBJ1-2; 7 nucleotides align to TRBD1. In germline, CDR1 is GTSNPN, CDR2 SVGIG (reference sequence). The CDR3 is 11 residues long. The junction had 3 bases not matched to a gene; V was cut back by 3 bases and J by 8 bases. CDR3 sequence (DNA): TGTGCCTGGAGGCTAGGGGGCGGCTACACCTTC. Translation gives CAWRLGGGYTF.